This is a list of T cell receptor beta chains from one sample in a study of cytomegalovirus exposure and HLA in healthy donors. Assay used: immunoSEQ multiplex PCR; TCRdb lists only in-frame clones, some missing. The sample contains about 120,000 clones, 75% to 90% of which appear only once. Sample: PBMCs. These receptors were obtained from a man between 18 and 29 years old in good health and CMV-seropositive. Both conserved end residues are part of each CDR3. A D gene is named only where the DNA matches it firmly. Clone size is given for some rows only: seen once, a few or many times, or a class if the clone is expanded.

d_gene | abundance | j_gene | v_gene | CDR3aa | CDR3nt
- | - | TRBJ1-1 | TRBV10-2 | CASSDGGVFTEAFF | TGCGCCAGCAGTGATGGGGGGGTTTTCACTGAAGCTTTCTTT
- | - | TRBJ1-2 | TRBV2 | CASSDGFRGAGGYTF | TGTGCCAGCAGTGATGGTTTCAGGGGCGCGGGTGGCTACACCTTC
TRBD1 | once | TRBJ1-1 | TRBV13 | CASSSTVPDRVFMNTEAFF | TGTGCCAGCAGCTCGACCGTCCCGGACAGGGTGTTCATGAACACTGAAGCTTTCTTT
- | - | TRBJ1-1 | TRBV4-2 | CASSSTRGGGTEAFF | TGTGCCAGCAGCTCCACTCGGGGGGGAGGAACTGAAGCTTTCTTT
- | - | TRBJ1-1 | TRBV7-9 | CASAAGGGERAFF | TGTGCCAGCGCCGCGGGGGGTGGGGAAAGAGCTTTCTTT
- | - | TRBJ2-7 | TRBV13 | CASSLGRYEQYF | TGTGCCAGCAGCTTAGGGAGATACGAGCAGTACTTC
TRBD2 | - | TRBJ2-7 | TRBV4-2 | CASSQDFTSGGYEQYF | TGTGCCAGCAGCCAAGACTTCACTAGCGGAGGCTACGAGCAGTACTTC
TRBD1 | - | TRBJ1-3 | TRBV10-3 | CATCPGTGTSGNTIYF | TGTGCCACCTGTCCCGGGACAGGGACCTCTGGAAACACCATATATTTT
- | - | TRBJ2-1 | TRBV4-1 | CASSQDRLTYNEQFF | TGCGCCAGCAGCCAAGACAGGCTCACCTACAATGAGCAGTTCTTC
TRBD1 | - | TRBJ1-5 | TRBV15 | CATSRDEGQGQPQHF | TGTGCCACCAGCAGAGATGAGGGACAGGGTCAGCCCCAGCATTTT
- | - | TRBJ2-7 | TRBV19 | CASSTGQRGSDEQYF | TGTGCCAGTAGTACAGGACAGCGGGGCTCCGACGAGCAGTACTTC
- | - | TRBJ2-3 | TRBV29-1 | CSVFSSGYRGGDTQYF | TGCAGCGTTTTCTCCTCTGGGTATCGGGGTGGAGATACGCAGTATTTT
- | - | TRBJ2-1 | TRBV20-1 | CSAREGPEQFF | TGCAGTGCTCGGGAAGGGCCGGAGCAGTTCTTC
TRBD2 | once | TRBJ2-1 | TRBV7-8 | CASTNALAGDGVDNEQFF | TGTGCCAGCACCAACGCCCTAGCGGGGGATGGTGTCGACAATGAGCAGTTCTTC
- | - | TRBJ2-3 | TRBV19 | CASSRIADLSTDTQYF | TGTGCCAGTAGTAGAATAGCGGACCTAAGCACAGATACGCAGTATTTT
- | once | TRBJ2-5 | TRBV19 | CASSIRTTWETQYF | TGTGCCAGTAGTATTAGGACAACGTGGGAGACCCAGTACTTC
TRBD2 | - | TRBJ2-2 | TRBV19 | CASSPGGGPNTGELFF | TGTGCCAGTAGCCCTGGCGGGGGGCCCAACACCGGGGAGCTGTTTTTT
- | once | TRBJ1-5 | TRBV28 | CASSLWAGDQPQHF | TGTGCCAGCAGTTTATGGGCGGGGGATCAGCCCCAGCATTTT
- | - | TRBJ1-5 | TRBV5-1 | CASSLGHIGTGAPQHF | TGCGCCAGCAGCTTGGGGCACATAGGGACGGGAGCGCCCCAGCATTTT
TRBD2 | - | TRBJ2-6 | TRBV5-4 | CASSVGLAGTSGANVLTF | TGTGCCAGCAGCGTAGGACTAGCGGGGACCTCTGGGGCCAACGTCCTGACTTTC
- | - | TRBJ1-4 | TRBV28 | CASSPSWAELFF | TGTGCCAGCAGTCCCAGCTGGGCTGAACTGTTTTTT
- | few | TRBJ1-2 | TRBV7-2 | CASSLAGAGNYGYTF | TGTGCCAGCAGTTTAGCAGGTGCGGGAAACTATGGCTACACCTTC
TRBD2 | - | TRBJ2-1 | TRBV2 | CASSATSGNEQFF | TGTGCCAGCAGTGCGACTAGCGGAAATGAGCAGTTCTTC
- | - | TRBJ2-7 | TRBV29-1 | CSVEIDAGAGYEQYF | TGCAGCGTTGAGATTGACGCGGGGGCCGGTTACGAGCAGTACTTC
- | - | TRBJ2-2 | TRBV7-9 | CASSFVRTAGELFF | TGTGCCAGCAGCTTCGTTAGGACTGCCGGGGAGCTGTTTTTT